This T cell receptor (beta chain) came from a study of blood T cell repertoires in COVID-19. Background on the study: Both acute and convalescent COVID-19 samples were obtained from the United States, Italy and Spain. PBMCs, B-cell-depleted T cells, or T cells were the source of the cDNA or gDNA that made up the material.

Using immunoSEQ multiplex PCR, the repertoire was profiled, and TCRdb retains in-frame clones only, with some absent. The table shows 200,000 to 250,000 clones, with approximately 84% occurring only once. Those enrolled in Seattle joined during active infection and were followed longitudinally afterward. What was sequenced was peripheral blood. This clonotype was obtained from a woman of 80 years or more with COVID-19, enrolled during active disease.

The CDR3 coding sequence is TGTGCCAGCAGCGCCGGGGGCGGGAGGGGGTACGAGCAGTACTTC. Its translation is CASSAGGGRGYEQYF. The chain combines TRBV7-6 with TRBJ2-7, with 9 nucleotides matching TRBD2. CDR3 length equals 15 residues. Germline lookup yields CDR1 SGHVS and CDR2 FNYEAQ. The junction had 9 bases not matched to a gene; V was cut back by 5 bases and J by 4 bases.